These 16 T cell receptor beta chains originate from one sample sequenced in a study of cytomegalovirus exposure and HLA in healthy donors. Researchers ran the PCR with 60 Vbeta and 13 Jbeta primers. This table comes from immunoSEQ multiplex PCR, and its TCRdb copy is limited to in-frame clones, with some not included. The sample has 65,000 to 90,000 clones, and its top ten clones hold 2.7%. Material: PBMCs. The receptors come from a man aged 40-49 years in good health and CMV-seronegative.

CDR3 DNA sequence: TGTGCCAGCATCCAGGGGGCTAACTATGGCTACACCTTC. Protein sequence: CASIQGANYGYTF. This chain connects TRBV2 to TRBJ1-2; 7 bases line up with TRBD1. The germline gives CDR1 SNHLY, CDR2 FYNNEI. The CDR3 runs to 13 residues. The J segment lost 0 bases and the V segment lost 7 bases, leaving 2 bases of the junction unmatched.

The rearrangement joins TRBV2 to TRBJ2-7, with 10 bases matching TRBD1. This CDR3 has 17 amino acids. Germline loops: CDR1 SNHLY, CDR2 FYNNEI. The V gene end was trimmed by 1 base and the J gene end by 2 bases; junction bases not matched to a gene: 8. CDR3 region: CASSEVLPGQGTYEQYF. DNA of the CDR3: TGTGCCAGCAGTGAAGTACTCCCGGGACAGGGGACCTACGAGCAGTACTTC.

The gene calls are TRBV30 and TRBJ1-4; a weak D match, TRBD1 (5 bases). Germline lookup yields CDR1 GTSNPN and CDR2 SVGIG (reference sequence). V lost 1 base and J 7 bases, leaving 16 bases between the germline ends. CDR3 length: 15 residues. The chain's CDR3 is CAWSAPLGEGEKLFF. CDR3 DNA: TGTGCCTGGAGTGCCCCCCTAGGGGAGGGTGAAAAACTGTTTTTT.

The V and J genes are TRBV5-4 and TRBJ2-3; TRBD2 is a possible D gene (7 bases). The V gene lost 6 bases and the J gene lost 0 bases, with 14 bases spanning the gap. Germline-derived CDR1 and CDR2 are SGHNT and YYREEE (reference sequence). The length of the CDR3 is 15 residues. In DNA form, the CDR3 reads TGTGCCAGCAAAACAGGGCGGGGGAGCACAGATACGCAGTATTTT. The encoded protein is CASKTGRGSTDTQYF.

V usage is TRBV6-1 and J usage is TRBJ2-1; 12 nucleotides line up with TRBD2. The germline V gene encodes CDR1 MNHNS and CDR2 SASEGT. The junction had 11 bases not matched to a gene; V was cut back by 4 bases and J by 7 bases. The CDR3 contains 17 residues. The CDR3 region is CASSAQPTSGGENEQFF. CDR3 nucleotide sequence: TGTGCCAGCAGTGCCCAACCGACTAGCGGGGGTGAGAATGAGCAGTTCTTC.

The CDR3 is CASSLALGLYNSPLHF. CDR3 DNA sequence: TGCGCCAGCAGCTTGGCCTTGGGGCTCTATAATTCACCCCTCCACTTT. The chain uses TRBV5-1 and TRBJ1-6; D perhaps matches TRBD1 (5 bases). Trimming stripped 0 bases from V and 3 bases from J, with 10 bases between. The CDR3 contains 16 residues. The germline CDR1 and CDR2 sequences are SGHRS and YFSETQ. The full variable domain, in which reference TRBV5-1 and TRBJ1-6 provide the parts outside the CDR3, is KAGVTQTPRYLIKTRGQQVTLSCSPISGHRSVSWYQQTPGQGLQFLFEYFSETQRNKGNFPGRFSGRQFSNSRSEMNVSTLELGDSALYLCASSLALGLYNSPLHFGNGTRLTVT.

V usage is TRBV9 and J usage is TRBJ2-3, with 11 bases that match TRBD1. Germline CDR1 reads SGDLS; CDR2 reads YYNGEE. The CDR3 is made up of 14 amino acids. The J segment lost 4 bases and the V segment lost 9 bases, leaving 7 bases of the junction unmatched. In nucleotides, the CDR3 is TGTGCCACTTCCAGGACAGGGGGCGCAGATACGCAGTATTTT. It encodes CATSRTGGADTQYF.

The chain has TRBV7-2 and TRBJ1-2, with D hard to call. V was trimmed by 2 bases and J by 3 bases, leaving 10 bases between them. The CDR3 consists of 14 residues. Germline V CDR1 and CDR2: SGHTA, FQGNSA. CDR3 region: CASSLTPQDYGYTF. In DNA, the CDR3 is TGTGCCAGCAGCTTAACCCCCCAGGACTATGGCTACACCTTC. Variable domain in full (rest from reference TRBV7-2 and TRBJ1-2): GAGVSQSPSNKVTEKGKDVELRCDPISGHTALYWYRQSLGQGLEFLIYFQGNSAPDKSGLPSDRFSAERTGGSVSTLTIQRTQQEDSAVYLCASSLTPQDYGYTFGSGTRLTVV.

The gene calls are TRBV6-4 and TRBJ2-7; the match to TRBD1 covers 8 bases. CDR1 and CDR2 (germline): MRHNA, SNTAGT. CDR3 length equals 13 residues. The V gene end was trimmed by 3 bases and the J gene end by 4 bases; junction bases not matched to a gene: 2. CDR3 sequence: CASSENRGYEQYF. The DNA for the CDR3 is TGTGCCAGCAGTGAAAACAGGGGGTACGAGCAGTACTTC.

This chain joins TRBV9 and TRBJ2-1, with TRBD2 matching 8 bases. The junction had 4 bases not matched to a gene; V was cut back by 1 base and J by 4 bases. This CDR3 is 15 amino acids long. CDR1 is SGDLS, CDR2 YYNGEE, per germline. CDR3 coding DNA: TGTGCCAGCAGCGTAAACGGGGGGGGTTACAATGAGCAGTTCTTC. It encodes CASSVNGGGYNEQFF.

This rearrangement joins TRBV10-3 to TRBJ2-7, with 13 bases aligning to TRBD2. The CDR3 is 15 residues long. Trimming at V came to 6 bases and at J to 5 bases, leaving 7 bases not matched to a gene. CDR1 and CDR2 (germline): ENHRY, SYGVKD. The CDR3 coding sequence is TGTGCCATCAGCCAAGGGACTAGCGGGGCGAACGAGCAGTACTTC. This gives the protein CAISQGTSGANEQYF.

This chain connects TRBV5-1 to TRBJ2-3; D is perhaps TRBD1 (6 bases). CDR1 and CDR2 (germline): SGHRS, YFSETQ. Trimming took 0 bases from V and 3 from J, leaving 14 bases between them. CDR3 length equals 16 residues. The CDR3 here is CASSLGTARRTDTQYF. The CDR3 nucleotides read TGCGCCAGCAGCTTGGGGACAGCTCGCAGGACAGATACGCAGTATTTT. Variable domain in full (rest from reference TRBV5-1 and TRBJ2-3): KAGVTQTPRYLIKTRGQQVTLSCSPISGHRSVSWYQQTPGQGLQFLFEYFSETQRNKGNFPGRFSGRQFSNSRSEMNVSTLELGDSALYLCASSLGTARRTDTQYFGPGTRLTVL.

CDR3: CASSARPTGGQETQYF. The CDR3 DNA sequence: TGTGCCAGCAGCGCCCGCCCGACAGGGGGCCAGGAGACCCAGTACTTC. V is TRBV5-6 and J is TRBJ2-5; 10 nucleotides line up with TRBD1. After removal of 4 bases from V and 5 bases from J, the junction contained 11 bases not matched to a gene. Germline CDR1 reads SGHDT; CDR2 reads YYEEEE. The CDR3 contains 16 residues. Looking up the rest from reference TRBV5-6 and TRBJ2-5 gives the full variable domain: DAGVTQSPTHLIKTRGQQVTLRCSPKSGHDTVSWYQQALGQGPQFIFQYYEEEERQRGNFPDRFSGHQFPNYSSELNVNALLLGDSALYLCASSARPTGGQETQYFGPGTRLLVL.

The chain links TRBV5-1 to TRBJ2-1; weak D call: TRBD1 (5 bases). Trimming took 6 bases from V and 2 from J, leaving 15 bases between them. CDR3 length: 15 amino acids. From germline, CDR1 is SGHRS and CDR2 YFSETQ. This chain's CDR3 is CASTYLGLPYNEQFF. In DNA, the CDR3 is TGCGCCAGCACCTATCTGGGGCTTCCCTACAATGAGCAGTTCTTC.

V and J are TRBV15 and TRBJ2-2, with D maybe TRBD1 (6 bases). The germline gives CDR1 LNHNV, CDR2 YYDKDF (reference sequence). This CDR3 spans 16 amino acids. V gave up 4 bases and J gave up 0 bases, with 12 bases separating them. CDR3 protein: CATSKGERSNTGELFF. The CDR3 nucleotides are TGTGCCACCAGCAAGGGGGAGCGATCGAACACCGGGGAGCTGTTTTTT.

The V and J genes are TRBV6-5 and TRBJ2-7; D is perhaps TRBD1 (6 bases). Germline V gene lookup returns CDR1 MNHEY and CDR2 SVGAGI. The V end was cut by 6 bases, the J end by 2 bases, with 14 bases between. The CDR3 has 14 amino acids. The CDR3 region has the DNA TGTGCCAGCAGCCAACGACAGGAGGCCTACGAGCAGTACTTC. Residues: CASSQRQEAYEQYF.